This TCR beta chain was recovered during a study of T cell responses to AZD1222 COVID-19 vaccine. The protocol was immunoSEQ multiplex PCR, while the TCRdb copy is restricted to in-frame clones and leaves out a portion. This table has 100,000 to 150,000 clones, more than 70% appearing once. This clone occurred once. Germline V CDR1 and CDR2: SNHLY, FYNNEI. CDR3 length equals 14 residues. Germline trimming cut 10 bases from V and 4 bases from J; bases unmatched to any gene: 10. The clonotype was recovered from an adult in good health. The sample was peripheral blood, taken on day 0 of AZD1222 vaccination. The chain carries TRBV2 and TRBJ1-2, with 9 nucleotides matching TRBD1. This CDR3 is CAKRDRVGSYGYTF. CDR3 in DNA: TGTGCCAAGAGGGACAGGGTCGGATCCTATGGCTACACCTTC.